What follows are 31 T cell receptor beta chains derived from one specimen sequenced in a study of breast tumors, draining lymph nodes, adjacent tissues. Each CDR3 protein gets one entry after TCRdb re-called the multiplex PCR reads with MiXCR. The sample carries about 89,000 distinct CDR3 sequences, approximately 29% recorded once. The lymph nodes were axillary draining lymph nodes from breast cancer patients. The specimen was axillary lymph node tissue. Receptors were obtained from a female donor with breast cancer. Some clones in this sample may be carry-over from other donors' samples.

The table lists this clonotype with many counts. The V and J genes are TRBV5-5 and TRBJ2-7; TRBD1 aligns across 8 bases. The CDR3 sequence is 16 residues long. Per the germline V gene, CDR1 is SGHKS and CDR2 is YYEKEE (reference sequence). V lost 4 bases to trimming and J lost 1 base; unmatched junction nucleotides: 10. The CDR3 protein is CASSPSGGQGSYEQYF. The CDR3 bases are TGTGCCAGCAGCCCGAGCGGCGGACAGGGTTCCTACGAGCAGTACTTC.

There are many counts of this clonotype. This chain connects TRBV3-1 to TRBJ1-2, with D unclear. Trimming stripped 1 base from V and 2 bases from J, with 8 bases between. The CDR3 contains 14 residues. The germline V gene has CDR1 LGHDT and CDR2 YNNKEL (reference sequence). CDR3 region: CASSQVGENYGYTF. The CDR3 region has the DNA TGTGCCAGCAGCCAAGTAGGAGAAAACTATGGCTACACCTTC.

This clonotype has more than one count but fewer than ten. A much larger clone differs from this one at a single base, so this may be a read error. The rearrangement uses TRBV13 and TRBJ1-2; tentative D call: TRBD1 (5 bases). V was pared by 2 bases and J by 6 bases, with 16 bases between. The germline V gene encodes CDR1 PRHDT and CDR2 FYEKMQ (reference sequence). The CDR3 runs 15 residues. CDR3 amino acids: CASSLRGTPGDGYTF. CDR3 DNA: TGTGCCAGCAGCTTACGGGGGACTCCGGGAGATGGCTACACCTTC. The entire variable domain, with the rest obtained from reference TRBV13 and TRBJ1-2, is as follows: AAGVIQSPRHLIKEKRETATLKCYPIPRHDTVYWYQQGPGQDPQFLISFYEKMQSDKGSIPDRFSAQQFSDYHSELNMSSLELGDSALYFCASSLRGTPGDGYTFGSGTRLTVV.

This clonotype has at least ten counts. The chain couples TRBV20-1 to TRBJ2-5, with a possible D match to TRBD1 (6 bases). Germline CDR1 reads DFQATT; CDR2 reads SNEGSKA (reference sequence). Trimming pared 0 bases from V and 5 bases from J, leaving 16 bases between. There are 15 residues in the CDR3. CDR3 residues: CSARDSRGSEETQYF. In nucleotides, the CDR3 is TGCAGTGCTAGAGATTCTAGGGGGTCGGAGGAGACCCAGTACTTC.

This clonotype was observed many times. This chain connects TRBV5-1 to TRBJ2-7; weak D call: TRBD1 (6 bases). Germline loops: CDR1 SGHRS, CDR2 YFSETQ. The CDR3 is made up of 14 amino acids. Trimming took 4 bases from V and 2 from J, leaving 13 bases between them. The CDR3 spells CASSGRDNTYEQYF. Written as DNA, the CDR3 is TGCGCCAGCAGCGGTAGGGACAATACCTACGAGCAGTACTTC.

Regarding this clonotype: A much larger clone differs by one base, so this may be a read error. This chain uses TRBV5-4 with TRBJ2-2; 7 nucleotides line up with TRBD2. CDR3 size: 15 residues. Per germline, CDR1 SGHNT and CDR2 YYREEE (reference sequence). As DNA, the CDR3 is TGTGCCAGCAGCTTAGGCGGGAGAGGCACCGGGGAGCAGTTTTTT. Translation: CASSLGGRGTGEQFF.

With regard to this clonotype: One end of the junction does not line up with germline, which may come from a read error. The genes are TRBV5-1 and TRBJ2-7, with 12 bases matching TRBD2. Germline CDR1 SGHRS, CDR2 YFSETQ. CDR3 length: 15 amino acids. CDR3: CTSSLTSGRSDEQHF. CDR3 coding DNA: TGCACCAGCAGCCTGACTAGCGGGAGATCCGACGAGCAGCACTTC. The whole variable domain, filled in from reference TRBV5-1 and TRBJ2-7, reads KAGVTQTPRYLIKTRGQQVTLSCSPISGHRSVSWYQQTPGQGLQFLFEYFSETQRNKGNFPGRFSGRQFSNSRSEMNVSTLELGDSALYLCTSSLTSGRSDEQHFGPGTRLTVT.

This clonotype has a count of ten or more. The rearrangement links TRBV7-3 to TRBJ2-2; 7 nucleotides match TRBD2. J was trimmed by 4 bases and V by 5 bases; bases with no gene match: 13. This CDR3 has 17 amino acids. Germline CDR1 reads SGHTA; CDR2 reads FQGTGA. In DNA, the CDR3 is TGTGCCAGCAGCCAAACCCCTAGCGGTATTACCACCGGGGAGCTGTTTTTT. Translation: CASSQTPSGITTGELFF.

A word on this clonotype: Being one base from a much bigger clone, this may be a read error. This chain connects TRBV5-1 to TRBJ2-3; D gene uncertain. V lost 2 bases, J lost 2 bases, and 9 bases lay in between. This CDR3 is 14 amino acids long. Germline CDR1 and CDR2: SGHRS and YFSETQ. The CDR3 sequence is CASSLYIDTDTQYF. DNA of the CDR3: TGCGCCAGCAGCTTATACATAGACACAGATACGCAGTATTTT.

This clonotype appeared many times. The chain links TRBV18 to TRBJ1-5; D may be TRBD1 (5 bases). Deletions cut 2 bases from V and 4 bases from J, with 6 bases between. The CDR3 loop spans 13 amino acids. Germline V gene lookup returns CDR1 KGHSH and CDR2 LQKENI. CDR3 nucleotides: TGTGCCAGCTCACCAGACAGAAATCAGCCCCAGCATTTT. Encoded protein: CASSPDRNQPQHF.

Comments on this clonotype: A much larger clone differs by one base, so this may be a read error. In DNA form, the CDR3 reads TGTGCCAGCAGCTTAGGGACTGGGAGGAGGCTCCAAGAGCCCCGGTACTTC. It specifies CASSLGTGRRLQEPRYF. The chain couples TRBV7-9 to TRBJ2-5; D perhaps matches TRBD2 (6 bases). The CDR3 runs to 17 residues. V lost 1 base and J 13 bases, leaving 28 bases between the germline ends. The V gene's germline CDR1 is SEHNR and CDR2 FQNEAQ (reference sequence).

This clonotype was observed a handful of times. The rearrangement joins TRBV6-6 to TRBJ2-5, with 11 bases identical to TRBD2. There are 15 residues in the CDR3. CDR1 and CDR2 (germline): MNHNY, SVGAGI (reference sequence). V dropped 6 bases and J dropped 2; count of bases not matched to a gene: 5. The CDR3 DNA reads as TGTGCCAGCAGAGGACTAGCGGGCGATCAAGAGACCCAGTACTTC. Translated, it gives CASRGLAGDQETQYF.

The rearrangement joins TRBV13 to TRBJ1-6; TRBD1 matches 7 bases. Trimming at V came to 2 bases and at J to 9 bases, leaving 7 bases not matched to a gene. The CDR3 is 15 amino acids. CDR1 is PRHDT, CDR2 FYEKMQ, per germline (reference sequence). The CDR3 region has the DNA TGTGCCAGCAGCTTACTTTCCGGGACAGCTTCACCCCTCCACTTT. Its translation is CASSLLSGTASPLHF.

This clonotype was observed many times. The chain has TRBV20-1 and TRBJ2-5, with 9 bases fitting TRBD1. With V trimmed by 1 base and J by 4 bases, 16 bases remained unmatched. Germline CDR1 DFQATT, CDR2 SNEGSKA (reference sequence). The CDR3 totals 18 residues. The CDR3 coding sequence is TGCAGTGCTAGAGGGCTGACAGGGGGTCCCTTTTCGAGAGAGACCCAGTACTTC. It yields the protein CSARGLTGGPFSRETQYF.

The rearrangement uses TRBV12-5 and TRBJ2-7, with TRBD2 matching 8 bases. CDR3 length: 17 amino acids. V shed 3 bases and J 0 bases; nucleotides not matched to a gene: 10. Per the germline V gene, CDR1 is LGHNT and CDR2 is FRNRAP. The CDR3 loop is CASGFPSGRPFSYEQYF. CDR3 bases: TGTGCTAGTGGTTTCCCTAGCGGGCGGCCTTTCTCCTACGAGCAGTACTTC.

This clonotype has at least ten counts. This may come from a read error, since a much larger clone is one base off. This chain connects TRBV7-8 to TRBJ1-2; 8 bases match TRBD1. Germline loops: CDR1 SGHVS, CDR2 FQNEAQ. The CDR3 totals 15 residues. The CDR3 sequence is CASSTWTGRAYGYPF. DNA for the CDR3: TGTGCCAGCAGCACCTGGACAGGGAGGGCATATGGCTACCCCTTC.

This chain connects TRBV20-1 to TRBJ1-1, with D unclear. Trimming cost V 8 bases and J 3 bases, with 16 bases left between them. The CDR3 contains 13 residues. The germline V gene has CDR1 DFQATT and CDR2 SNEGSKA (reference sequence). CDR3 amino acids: CSTISGRYTEAFF. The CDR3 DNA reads TGCAGTACTATTTCCGGTCGGTACACTGAAGCTTTCTTT.

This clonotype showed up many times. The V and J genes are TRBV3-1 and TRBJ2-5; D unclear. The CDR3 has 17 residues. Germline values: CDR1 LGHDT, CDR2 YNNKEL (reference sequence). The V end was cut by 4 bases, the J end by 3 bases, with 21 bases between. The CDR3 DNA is TGTGCCAGCAGCCTCCGAGTCGATCCACACCACAAAGAGACCCAGTACTTC. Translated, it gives CASSLRVDPHHKETQYF.

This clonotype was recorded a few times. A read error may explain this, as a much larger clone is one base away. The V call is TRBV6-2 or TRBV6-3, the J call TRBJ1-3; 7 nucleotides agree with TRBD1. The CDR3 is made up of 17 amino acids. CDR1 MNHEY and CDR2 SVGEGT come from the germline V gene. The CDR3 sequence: CASSHSSGGSSGNTIYF. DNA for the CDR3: TGTGCCAGCAGTCACTCGTCAGGGGGAAGCTCTGGAAACACCATATATTTT.

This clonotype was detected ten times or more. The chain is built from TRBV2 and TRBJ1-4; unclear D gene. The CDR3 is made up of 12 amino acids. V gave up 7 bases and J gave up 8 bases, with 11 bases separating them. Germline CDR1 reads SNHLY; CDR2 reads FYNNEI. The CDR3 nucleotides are TGTGCCAGCACGTTGATCCGAGAAAAACTGTTTTTT. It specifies CASTLIREKLFF.

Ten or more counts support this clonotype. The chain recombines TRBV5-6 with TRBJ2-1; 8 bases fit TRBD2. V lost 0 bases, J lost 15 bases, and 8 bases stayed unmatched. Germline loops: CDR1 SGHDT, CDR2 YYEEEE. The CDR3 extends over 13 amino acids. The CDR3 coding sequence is TGTGCCAGCAGCTTGGGGAAGCGGGAGAAGGCGTTCTTC. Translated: CASSLGKREKAFF.

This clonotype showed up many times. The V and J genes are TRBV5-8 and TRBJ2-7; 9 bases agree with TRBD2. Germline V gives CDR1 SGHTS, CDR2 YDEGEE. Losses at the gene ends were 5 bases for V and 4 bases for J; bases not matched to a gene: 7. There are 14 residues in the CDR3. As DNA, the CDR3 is TGTGCCAGCAGGGCCGCGGGAGGGCCTTACGAGCAGTACTTC. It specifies CASRAAGGPYEQYF.

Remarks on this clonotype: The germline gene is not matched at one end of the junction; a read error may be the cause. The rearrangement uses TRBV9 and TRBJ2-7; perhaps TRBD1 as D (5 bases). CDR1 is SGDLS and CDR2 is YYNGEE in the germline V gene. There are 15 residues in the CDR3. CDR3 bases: TGTGCCAGCAGCGTAGGGCCGGACACCTCCTACGAGCACTCCTTC. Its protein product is CASSVGPDTSYEHSF.

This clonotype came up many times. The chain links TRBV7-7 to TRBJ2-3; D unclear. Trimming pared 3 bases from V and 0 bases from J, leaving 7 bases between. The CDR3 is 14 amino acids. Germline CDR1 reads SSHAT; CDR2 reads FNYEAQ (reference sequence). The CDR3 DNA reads TGTGCCAGCAGCTTGGGGTCTAGCACAGATACGCAGTATTTT. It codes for CASSLGSSTDTQYF.

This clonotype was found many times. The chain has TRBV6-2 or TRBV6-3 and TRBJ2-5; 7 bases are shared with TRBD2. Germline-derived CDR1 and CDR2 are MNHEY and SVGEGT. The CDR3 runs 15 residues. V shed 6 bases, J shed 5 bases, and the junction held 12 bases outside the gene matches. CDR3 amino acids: CASRPRLAPGETQYF. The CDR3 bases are TGTGCCAGCAGACCAAGACTAGCCCCAGGGGAGACCCAGTACTTC.

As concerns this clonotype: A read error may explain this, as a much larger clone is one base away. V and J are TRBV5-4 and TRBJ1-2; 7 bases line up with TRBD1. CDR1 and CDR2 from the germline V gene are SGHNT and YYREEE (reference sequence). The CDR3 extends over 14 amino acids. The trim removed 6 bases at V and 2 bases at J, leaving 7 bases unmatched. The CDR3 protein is CASTHDRANYGYTF. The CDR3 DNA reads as TGTGCCAGCACACATGACAGGGCGAACTATGGCTACACCTTC. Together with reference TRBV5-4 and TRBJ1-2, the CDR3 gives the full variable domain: ETGVTQSPTHLIKTRGQQVTLRCSSQSGHNTVSWYQQALGQGPQFIFQYYREEENGRGNFPPRFSGLQFPNYSSELNVNALELDDSALYLCASTHDRANYGYTFGSGTRLTVV.

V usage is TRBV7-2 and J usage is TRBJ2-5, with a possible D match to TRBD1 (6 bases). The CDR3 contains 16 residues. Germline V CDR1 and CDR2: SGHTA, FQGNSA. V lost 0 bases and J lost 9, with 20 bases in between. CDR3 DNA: TGTGCCAGCAGCTTAGCCGTACCAACAGGGAATCAGCCCCAGTACTTC. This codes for CASSLAVPTGNQPQYF.

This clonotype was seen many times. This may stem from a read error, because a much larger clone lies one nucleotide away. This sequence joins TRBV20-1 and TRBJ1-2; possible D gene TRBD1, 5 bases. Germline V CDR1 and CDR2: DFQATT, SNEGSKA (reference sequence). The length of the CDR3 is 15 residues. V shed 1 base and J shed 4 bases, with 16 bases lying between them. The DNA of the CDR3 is TGCAGTGCTAGAGCCCGCCCCCGGGGCGCCTATGGCTACACCTTC. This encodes CSARARPRGAYGYTF.

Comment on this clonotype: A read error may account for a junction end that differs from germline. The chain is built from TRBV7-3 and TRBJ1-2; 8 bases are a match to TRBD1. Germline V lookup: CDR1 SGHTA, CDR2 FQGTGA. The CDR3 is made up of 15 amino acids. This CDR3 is CASSLGPGGLYGYAF. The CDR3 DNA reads TGTGCCAGCAGCTTGGGTCCAGGGGGCCTCTATGGTTACGCCTTC. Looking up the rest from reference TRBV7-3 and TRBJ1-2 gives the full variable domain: GAGVSQTPSNKVTEKGKYVELRCDPISGHTALYWYRQSLGQGPEFLIYFQGTGAADDSGLPNDRFFAVRPEGSVSTLKIQRTERGDSAVYLCASSLGPGGLYGYAFGSGTRLTVV.

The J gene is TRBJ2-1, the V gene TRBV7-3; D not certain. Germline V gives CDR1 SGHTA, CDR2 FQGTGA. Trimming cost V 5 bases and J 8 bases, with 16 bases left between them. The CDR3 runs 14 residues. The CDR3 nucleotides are TGTGCCAGCAGCCCTAACCCCAAAATCGATGAGCAGTTCTTC. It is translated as CASSPNPKIDEQFF. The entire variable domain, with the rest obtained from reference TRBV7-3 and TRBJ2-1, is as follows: GAGVSQTPSNKVTEKGKYVELRCDPISGHTALYWYRQSLGQGPEFLIYFQGTGAADDSGLPNDRFFAVRPEGSVSTLKIQRTERGDSAVYLCASSPNPKIDEQFFGPGTRLTVL.

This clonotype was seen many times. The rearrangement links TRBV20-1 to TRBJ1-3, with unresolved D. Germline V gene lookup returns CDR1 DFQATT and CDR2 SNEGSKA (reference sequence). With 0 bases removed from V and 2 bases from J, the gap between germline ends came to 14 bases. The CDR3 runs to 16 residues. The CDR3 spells CSARDVSFSTGNTIYF. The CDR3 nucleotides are TGCAGTGCTAGAGATGTTTCGTTCTCGACTGGAAACACCATATATTTT.